What follows are 31 T cell receptor beta chains derived from one specimen sequenced in a study of blood T cell repertoires in COVID-19. The table came from immunoSEQ multiplex PCR; TCRdb's copy has only in-frame clones and leaves some out. This sample has roughly 34,000 clones, with 80% to 90% found just once. Sequenced material: peripheral blood. These receptors all come from a man between 60 and 75 years old with active COVID-19.

The J gene is TRBJ2-2, the V gene TRBV18, with D hard to call. CDR1 is KGHSH and CDR2 is LQKENI in the germline V gene. Deletions cut 5 bases from V and 5 bases from J, with 9 bases between. This CDR3 is 13 amino acids long. CDR3 coding DNA: TGTGCCAGCTCAATATTGGAGACCGGGGAGCTGTTTTTT. Translating gives CASSILETGELFF.

The chain recombines TRBV11-2 with TRBJ2-1; 10 bases align to TRBD2. V was pared by 5 bases and J by 4 bases, with 5 bases of the junction left unmatched. The germline V gene encodes CDR1 SGHAT and CDR2 FQNNGV. The CDR3 covers 15 residues. As DNA, the CDR3 is TGTGCCAGCAGCCGAACTAGCGGGATGTACAATGAGCAGTTCTTC. Translated, it gives CASSRTSGMYNEQFF.

This clone was recorded once. The chain joins TRBV10-2 to TRBJ2-1, with 8 bases aligning to TRBD2. Trimming cost V 3 bases and J 7 bases; bases outside gene matches: 8. Germline CDR1 reads WSHSY; CDR2 reads SAAADI. The CDR3 runs to 15 residues. The DNA of the CDR3 is TGCGCCAGCAGTGATGGGGAGCGGGAGATAAATGAGCAGTTCTTC. It translates to CASSDGEREINEQFF.

This rearrangement joins TRBV6-2 or TRBV6-3 to TRBJ2-3; D possibly corresponds to TRBD2 (5 bases). The CDR3 sequence is 13 residues long. CDR1 MNHEY and CDR2 SVGEGT come from the germline V gene. Trimming stripped 5 bases from V and 4 bases from J, with 10 bases between. The CDR3 protein is CASSQKRADTQYF. For the CDR3, the DNA is TGTGCCAGCAGTCAAAAGAGGGCAGATACGCAGTATTTT.

The chain's CDR3 is CASSHPFGGGDEQYF. In DNA, the CDR3 is TGCGCCAGCAGCCACCCTTTTGGGGGAGGCGACGAGCAGTACTTC. This chain connects TRBV4-1 to TRBJ2-7; D might be TRBD2 (6 bases). V gave up 3 bases and J gave up 5 bases, with 17 bases separating them. Germline V gene data show CDR1 as MGHRA and CDR2 as YSYEKL. The CDR3 is 15 residues long.

This chain uses TRBV5-4 with TRBJ2-7, with D uncertain. Germline V gene sequence: CDR1 SGHNT, CDR2 YYREEE (reference sequence). Deletions cut 1 base from V and 0 bases from J, with 14 bases between. This CDR3 contains 16 residues. In nucleotides, the CDR3 is TGTGCCAGCAGCTTGAGTACCGGGTCCTCCTCCTACGAGCAGTACTTC. Amino acids: CASSLSTGSSSYEQYF.

This CDR3 reads CATTLAGGNNEQFF. The DNA of the CDR3 is TGTGCCACCACGCTTGCGGGAGGGAACAATGAGCAGTTCTTC. This chain connects TRBV24-1 to TRBJ2-1; 9 bases map to TRBD2. After removal of 8 bases from V and 5 bases from J, the junction contained 6 bases not matched to a gene. Germline V lookup: CDR1 KGHDR, CDR2 SFDVKD. The CDR3 is 14 residues long.

CDR3 sequence: CASSSTLGGDYEQYF. In DNA, the CDR3 is TGTGCCAGCAGCTCCACCCTAGGGGGGGACTACGAGCAGTACTTC. The chain uses TRBV7-2 and TRBJ2-7; a possible D gene is TRBD2 (7 bases). The germline V gene has CDR1 SGHTA and CDR2 FQGNSA. The ends were cut back, 4 bases at V and 3 bases at J, with 16 bases in the middle. The CDR3 has 15 amino acids.

The V gene is TRBV2, the J gene TRBJ1-6; the D gene is possibly TRBD1 (5 bases). This CDR3 contains 13 residues. The V end lost 8 bases, the J end lost 7 bases, and 12 bases lay between the germline ends. The germline V gene encodes CDR1 SNHLY and CDR2 FYNNEI. The CDR3 loop reads CASLPGGNSPLHF. CDR3 DNA: TGTGCCAGCCTCCCGGGGGGAAATTCACCCCTCCACTTT.

This chain uses TRBV6-2 or TRBV6-3 with TRBJ2-5; D is unclear. V was trimmed by 1 base and J by 5 bases, leaving 8 bases between them. Germline CDR1 is MNHEY and CDR2 is SVGEGT. The CDR3 is 13 amino acids. The DNA for the CDR3 is TGTGCCAGCAGTTACTGGTCCGGGGAGACCCAGTACTTC. Its translation: CASSYWSGETQYF.

The chain is built from TRBV5-8 and TRBJ1-4, with D unresolved. Deletions cut 2 bases from V and 0 bases from J, with 11 bases between. CDR1 is SGHTS and CDR2 is YDEGEE in the germline V gene. This CDR3 comprises 16 residues. This chain's CDR3 is CASSFWATATNEKLFF. The CDR3 nucleotides read TGTGCCAGCAGCTTTTGGGCGACCGCAACTAATGAAAAACTGTTTTTT.

The V and J genes are TRBV6-5 and TRBJ2-7, with TRBD1 matching over 9 bases. V was clipped by 8 bases and J by 3 bases; unmatched bases: 11. The CDR3 has 15 amino acids. Germline assignment: CDR1 MNHEY and CDR2 SVGAGI. The CDR3, as DNA: TGTGCCAGCGCGGATATAGGGACAGGGATCTACGAGCAGTACTTC. Its protein product is CASADIGTGIYEQYF.

V usage is TRBV10-1 and J usage is TRBJ2-3, with D uncertain. Per the germline V gene, CDR1 is WNHNN and CDR2 is SYGVQD (reference sequence). V dropped 2 bases and J dropped 0 bases, with 9 bases sitting between them. The CDR3 is made up of 15 amino acids. CDR3 coding DNA: TGCGCCAGCAGTGAGGGCTTCCGTAGCACAGATACGCAGTATTTT. Translating gives CASSEGFRSTDTQYF.

This chain links TRBV3-1 (or the pseudogene TRBV3-2) with TRBJ1-5, with 8 bases fitting TRBD1. V lost 4 bases and J lost 2; bases outside the gene matches: 7. CDR1 and CDR2 from the germline V gene are LGHDT and YNNKEL (reference sequence). The CDR3 contains 16 residues. The CDR3 DNA is TGTGCCAGCAGCCTTTCACCAGGGGGCCGCAATCAGCCCCAGCATTTT. Amino acids: CASSLSPGGRNQPQHF.

This chain joins TRBV7-9 and TRBJ1-3; the D is unclear. V was cut by 2 bases and J by 0 bases, with 5 bases left in between. This CDR3 spans 14 amino acids. Germline CDR1 SEHNR, CDR2 FQNEAQ (reference sequence). The CDR3 sequence is CASSLSLSGNTIYF. The CDR3 bases are TGTGCCAGCAGCTTAAGCCTCTCTGGAAACACCATATATTTT.

V gene TRBV5-1 combines with J gene TRBJ2-6, with TRBD1 matching over 9 bases. Losses at the gene ends were 3 bases for V and 3 bases for J; bases not matched to a gene: 10. The germline V gene has CDR1 SGHRS and CDR2 YFSETQ. This CDR3 is built from 18 residues. CDR3 in DNA: TGCGCCAGCAGCTCGGGGACAGGGCCTAATTATGGGGCCAACGTCCTGACTTTC. Translated, it gives CASSSGTGPNYGANVLTF.

The chain links TRBV11-2 to TRBJ2-5; 7 nucleotides agree with TRBD1. The CDR3 contains 15 residues. Unmatched junction bases numbered 7, after V lost 0 bases and J lost 6 bases. Germline values: CDR1 SGHAT, CDR2 FQNNGV. CDR3 protein: CASSLDGSGGKTQYF. CDR3 nucleotides: TGTGCCAGCAGCTTAGACGGGTCAGGGGGTAAGACCCAGTACTTC.

This chain uses TRBV2 with TRBJ1-5; D is perhaps TRBD1 (5 bases). This CDR3 contains 16 residues. V was clipped by 7 bases and J by 3 bases, with 19 bases between them. Germline V gene lookup returns CDR1 SNHLY and CDR2 FYNNEI. In nucleotides, the CDR3 is TGTGCCAGCAACGGGCGCGCAGGGACTAACAATCAGCCCCAGCATTTT. This translates into CASNGRAGTNNQPQHF.

The gene calls are TRBV7-2 and TRBJ2-7; 8 nucleotides agree with TRBD2. Unmatched junction bases numbered 4, after V lost 1 base and J lost 2 bases. CDR1 is SGHTA, CDR2 FQGNSA, per germline. CDR3 length equals 15 residues. CDR3 region: CASSLGTSSTYEQYF. DNA for the CDR3: TGTGCCAGCAGCTTAGGGACTAGCAGTACCTACGAGCAGTACTTC.

The count of this clone is one. The chain is built from TRBV7-8 and TRBJ2-7; possible D gene TRBD2, 6 bases. The V end lost 4 bases, the J end lost 2 bases, and 24 bases lay between the germline ends. The CDR3 consists of 18 residues. In germline, CDR1 is SGHVS, CDR2 FQNEAQ. The CDR3 loop reads CASSSHYVWRDETYEQYF. CDR3 nucleotide sequence: TGTGCCAGCAGCTCCCATTACGTGTGGCGGGACGAGACCTACGAGCAGTACTTC.

The V and J genes are TRBV7-9 and TRBJ2-6, with 7 bases lining up with TRBD1. This CDR3 is 16 amino acids long. Germline CDR1 SEHNR, CDR2 FQNEAQ (reference sequence). Germline trimming cut 5 bases from V and 0 bases from J; bases unmatched to any gene: 4. The CDR3 DNA reads TGTGCCAGCAGCCTAGGGACAGTCTCTGGGGCCAACGTCCTGACTTTC. Translating gives CASSLGTVSGANVLTF.

The chain has TRBV25-1 and TRBJ2-7; 7 nucleotides line up with TRBD1. Unmatched junction bases numbered 11, after V lost 1 base and J lost 2 bases. This CDR3 region has 17 residues. Germline V lookup: CDR1 MGHDK, CDR2 SYGVNS. The CDR3 sequence is CASSEFATGTAPYEQYF. In DNA form, the CDR3 reads TGTGCCAGCAGTGAATTCGCCACCGGGACAGCCCCCTACGAGCAGTACTTC.

V gene TRBV12-3 or TRBV12-4 combines with J gene TRBJ1-1; possibly TRBD1 for D (5 bases). This CDR3 comprises 13 residues. Trimming removed 8 bases at V and 5 bases at J, with 15 bases between. CDR3 DNA sequence: TGTGCCAGCCCCGCCCAGGGTGAAACTGAAGCTTTCTTT. Protein product: CASPAQGETEAFF.

This clone was counted once. The chain employs TRBV14 and TRBJ2-7; 9 nucleotides line up with TRBD1. V shed 8 bases and J 6 bases; nucleotides not matched to a gene: 8. The germline V gene encodes CDR1 SGHDN and CDR2 FVKESK. This CDR3 is built from 13 residues. CDR3 in DNA: TGTGCCAGCCAACCGACAGGGGGAGGCGAGCAGTACTTC. Translating it yields CASQPTGGGEQYF.

This clone was picked up one time. The chain joins TRBV28 to TRBJ1-3; 7 nucleotides align to TRBD1. Trimming removed 6 bases from V and 0 bases from J; junction bases left unmatched: 11. The CDR3 consists of 17 residues. Germline V lookup: CDR1 MDHEN, CDR2 SYDVKM. The CDR3 region has the DNA TGTGCCAGCAGCCTAGGGGGCCCACAGGGCTCTGGAAACACCATATATTTT. Protein: CASSLGGPQGSGNTIYF.

This clone was detected only a few times. At one end, the junction sequence differs from germline, possibly due to a read error. V and J are TRBV5-5 and TRBJ2-1, with 10 bases matching TRBD2. Germline values: CDR1 SGHKS, CDR2 YYEKEE (reference sequence). There are 12 residues in the CDR3. The CDR3 spells CASSLGGTSEIF. The CDR3 region has the DNA TGTGCCAGCAGCTTGGGTGGGACTAGCGAGATCTTC.

This chain uses TRBV11-2 with TRBJ1-1, with 7 bases matching TRBD1. Looked up from germline, CDR1 is SGHAT and CDR2 is FQNNGV. J lost 5 bases, V lost 6 bases, and 12 bases had no gene match. This CDR3 contains 15 residues. The CDR3: CASRMTGLVVTEAFF. CDR3 nucleotide sequence: TGTGCCAGCAGGATGACAGGGTTGGTGGTTACTGAAGCTTTCTTT. Full variable domain (rest looked up from reference TRBV11-2 and TRBJ1-1): EAGVAQSPRYKIIEKRQSVAFWCNPISGHATLYWYQQILGQGPKLLIQFQNNGVVDDSQLPKDRFSAERLKGVDSTLKIQPAKLEDSAVYLCASRMTGLVVTEAFFGQGTRLTVV.

V is TRBV7-2 and J is TRBJ1-6; 8 nucleotides align to TRBD1. This CDR3 is 16 amino acids long. V shed 3 bases and J 6 bases; nucleotides not matched to a gene: 7. CDR1 SGHTA and CDR2 FQGNSA come from the germline V gene. As DNA, the CDR3 is TGTGCCAGCAGCTTCGGCCGGGACAGGCTTAATTCACCCCTCCACTTT. Protein product: CASSFGRDRLNSPLHF.

This clone is a singleton in its sample. The chain is built from TRBV5-4 and TRBJ1-4; TRBD1 agrees at 8 bases. Germline V gene sequence: CDR1 SGHNT, CDR2 YYREEE (reference sequence). The CDR3 is 16 residues long. With V trimmed by 0 bases and J by 7 bases, 8 bases remained unmatched. The DNA for the CDR3 is TGTGCCAGCAGCTTGGGCCTGGGACAGGAGAGTGAAAAACTGTTTTTT. It encodes CASSLGLGQESEKLFF.

V gene TRBV7-3 combines with J gene TRBJ2-7; D possibly corresponds to TRBD2 (6 bases). The V gene lost 1 base and the J gene lost 2 bases, with 9 bases spanning the gap. This CDR3 has 14 amino acids. Per the germline V gene, CDR1 is SGHTA and CDR2 is FQGTGA. Written as DNA, the CDR3 is TGTGCCAGCAGCTTAAGTGGCGGGACCTACGAGCAGTACTTC. Protein sequence: CASSLSGGTYEQYF.

The genes are TRBV19 and TRBJ2-3; TRBD2 agrees at 8 bases. Germline CDR1 LNHDA, CDR2 SQIVND (reference sequence). J gave up 1 base and V 4 bases, and 13 bases lay outside the gene matches. The CDR3 covers 18 residues. DNA of the CDR3: TGTGCCAGTAGTAGGGGGAGCGGGAGAGACGGGGGCACAGATACGCAGTATTTT. Residues: CASSRGSGRDGGTDTQYF.